These 12 T cell receptor beta chains came from one sample sequenced in a study of OX40 agonist ivuxolimab in advanced cancers. The method was the immunoSEQ multiplex PCR assay. The table comes from immuneACCESS by way of TCRdb, which keeps in-frame sequences with V and J called. Part of the clones is missing from these tables; in studies checked, under half for an unresolved V gene and the rest for unknown reasons. The table for this sample lists tens of thousands of clones; 85% to 90% of them were counted only once. The ten most abundant clones make up under 4.5% of the sample. The sequencing here drew on CD4+ or CD8+ T cells sorted from blood, taken in a trial of the OX40 agonist ivuxolimab. The receptors stem from an adult with an advanced solid tumor such as melanoma, head and neck, liver or kidney cancer.

There are a few counts of this clone. The rearrangement joins TRBV15 to TRBJ1-6; D gene uncertain. This CDR3 is built from 15 residues. Trimming removed 0 bases at V and 7 bases at J, with 10 bases between. Germline assignment: CDR1 LNHNV and CDR2 YYDKDF (reference sequence). CDR3 protein: CATSRDKGLNSPLHF. CDR3 in DNA: TGTGCCACCAGCAGAGATAAAGGGTTGAATTCACCCCTCCACTTT.

This chain's CDR3 is CASKQGSSTDTQYF. The CDR3 DNA sequence: TGCGCCAGCAAACAGGGGTCTAGCACAGATACGCAGTATTTT. J is TRBJ2-3 and V is TRBV5-1; 7 bases are a match to TRBD1. The germline gives CDR1 SGHRS, CDR2 YFSETQ. The CDR3 runs 14 residues. V trimming: 6 bases; J trimming: 0 bases; junction bases outside the gene matches: 4.

The chain combines TRBV7-8 with TRBJ2-3; 9 bases align to TRBD1. J lost 6 bases, V lost 3 bases, and 4 bases had no gene match. The CDR3 covers 14 residues. Germline CDR1 SGHVS, CDR2 FQNEAQ. The CDR3 here is CASSFGDRVDTQYF. The CDR3 DNA follows: TGTGCCAGCAGCTTTGGGGACAGGGTTGATACGCAGTATTTT. The full variable domain, its missing parts supplied by reference TRBV7-8 and TRBJ2-3, is GAGVSQSPRYKVAKRGQDVALRCDPISGHVSLFWYQQALGQGPEFLTYFQNEAQLDKSGLPSDRFFAERPEGSVSTLKIQRTQQEDSAVYLCASSFGDRVDTQYFGPGTRLTVL.

The chain uses TRBV2 and TRBJ2-5; TRBD1 is a possible D gene (5 bases). V lost 5 bases and J 5 bases, leaving 9 bases between the germline ends. Germline lookup yields CDR1 SNHLY and CDR2 FYNNEI. The CDR3 runs to 12 residues. The CDR3: CASSQGIETQYF. CDR3 sequence (DNA): TGTGCCAGCAGTCAGGGTATTGAGACCCAGTACTTC.

The chain carries TRBV11-3 and TRBJ1-5, with unresolved D. Trimming took off 5 bases at V and 4 bases at J, with 9 bases between the two ends. The germline V gene encodes CDR1 SGHNT and CDR2 YENEEA. The CDR3 extends over 13 amino acids. The CDR3 DNA reads TGTGCCAGCAGCCCGGACCTGAATCAGCCCCAGCATTTT. This encodes CASSPDLNQPQHF.

This clone counts as medium-sized. The V and J genes are TRBV2 and TRBJ1-5, with D unclear. Germline V gene sequence: CDR1 SNHLY, CDR2 FYNNEI. The CDR3 extends over 15 amino acids. With 6 bases removed from V and 4 bases from J, the gap between germline ends came to 16 bases. This CDR3 reads CASRFGLGGNQPQHF. The DNA for the CDR3 is TGTGCCAGCAGATTCGGGTTAGGAGGGAATCAGCCCCAGCATTTT.

DNA of the CDR3: TGTGCCACATCCAGGGGGGGGTCTGGGGCCAACGTCCTGACTTTC. Amino acids: CATSRGGSGANVLTF. The V gene is TRBV27, the J gene TRBJ2-6, with D possibly called TRBD1 or TRBD2 (7 bases each). The V and J ends lost 10 bases and 1 base respectively, with 14 bases between them. This CDR3 has 15 residues. Germline lookup yields CDR1 MNHEY and CDR2 SMNVEV (reference sequence).

This chain links TRBV9 with TRBJ2-1, with 11 bases that match TRBD1. Germline values: CDR1 SGDLS, CDR2 YYNGEE. V shed 3 bases and J 10 bases; nucleotides not matched to a gene: 6. The CDR3 totals 14 residues. As DNA, the CDR3 is TGTGCCAGCAGCGAGGGACAGGGGGTTCGCGAGCAGTTCTTC. It specifies CASSEGQGVREQFF.

The V and J genes are TRBV7-2 and TRBJ2-5, with TRBD2 matching 13 bases. This CDR3 comprises 16 residues. Germline CDR1 and CDR2: SGHTA and FQGNSA. With 2 bases clipped from V and 5 bases from J, the junction kept 5 bases outside the gene matches. CDR3 nucleotides: TGTGCCAGCAGCTTATGGACTAGCGGGGGTTGGGAGACCCAGTACTTC. Translation gives CASSLWTSGGWETQYF.

V and J are TRBV29-1 and TRBJ2-5, with a tentative D call TRBD1 (6 bases). The CDR3 contains 13 residues. V was trimmed by 4 bases and J by 3 bases, leaving 12 bases between them. Germline assignment: CDR1 SQVTM and CDR2 ANQGSEA. CDR3: CSVVRGRKETQYF. The CDR3 region has the DNA TGCAGCGTTGTCAGGGGACGGAAAGAGACCCAGTACTTC. The full variable domain, in which reference TRBV29-1 and TRBJ2-5 provide the parts outside the CDR3, is SAVISQKPSRDICQRGTSLTIQCQVDSQVTMMFWYRQQPGQSLTLIATANQGSEATYESGFVIDKFPISRPNLTFSTLTVSNMSPEDSSIYLCSVVRGRKETQYFGPGTRLLVL.

This clone appeared once. V gene TRBV18 combines with J gene TRBJ2-6, with D hard to call. CDR3 size: 14 residues. Germline CDR1 KGHSH, CDR2 LQKENI. V was cut by 6 bases and J by 0 bases, with 6 bases left in between. The CDR3 spells CASSQASGANVLTF. The CDR3 nucleotides are TGTGCCAGCTCCCAGGCCTCTGGGGCCAACGTCCTGACTTTC. The full variable domain, completed using reference TRBV18 and TRBJ2-6, is NAGVMQNPRHLVRRRGQEARLRCSPMKGHSHVYWYRQLPEEGLKFMVYLQKENIIDESGMPKERFSAEFPKEGPSILRIQQVVRGDSAAYFCASSQASGANVLTFGAGSRLTVL.

The gene calls are TRBV11-3 and TRBJ1-4; D remains ambiguous. CDR1 and CDR2 from the germline V gene are SGHNT and YENEEA. V lost 3 bases and J lost 10, with 9 bases in between. The CDR3 runs 12 residues. CDR3 sequence reads: CASSLKAGKLFF. CDR3 in DNA: TGTGCCAGCAGCTTGAAGGCAGGAAAACTGTTTTTT. The variable domain in full, with the rest retrieved from reference TRBV11-3 and TRBJ1-4, is EAGVVQSPRYKIIEKKQPVAFWCNPISGHNTLYWYLQNLGQGPELLIRYENEEAVDDSQLPKDRFSAERLKGVDSTLKIQPAELGDSAVYLCASSLKAGKLFFGSGTQLSVL.